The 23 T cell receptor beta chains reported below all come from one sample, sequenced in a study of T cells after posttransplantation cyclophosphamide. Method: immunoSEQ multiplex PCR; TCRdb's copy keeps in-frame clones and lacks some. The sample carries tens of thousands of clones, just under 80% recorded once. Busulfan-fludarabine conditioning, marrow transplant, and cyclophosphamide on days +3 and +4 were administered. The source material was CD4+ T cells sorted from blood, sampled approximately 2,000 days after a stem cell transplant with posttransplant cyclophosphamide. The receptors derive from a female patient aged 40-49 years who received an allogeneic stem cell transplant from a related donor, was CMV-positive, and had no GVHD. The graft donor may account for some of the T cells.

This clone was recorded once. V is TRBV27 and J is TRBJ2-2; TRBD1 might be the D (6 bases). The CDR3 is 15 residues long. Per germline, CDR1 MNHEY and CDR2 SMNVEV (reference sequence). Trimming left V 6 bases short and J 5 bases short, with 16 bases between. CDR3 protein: CASRVLTGLTGELFF. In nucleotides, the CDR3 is TGTGCCAGCAGGGTCTTAACAGGGTTAACCGGGGAGCTGTTTTTT.

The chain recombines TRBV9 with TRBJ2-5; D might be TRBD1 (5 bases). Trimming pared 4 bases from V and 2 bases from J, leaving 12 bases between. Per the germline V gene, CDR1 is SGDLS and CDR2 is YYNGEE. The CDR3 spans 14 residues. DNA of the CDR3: TGTGCCAGCAGCCCCAGGGCAAGGCAAGAGACCCAGTACTTC. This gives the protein CASSPRARQETQYF.

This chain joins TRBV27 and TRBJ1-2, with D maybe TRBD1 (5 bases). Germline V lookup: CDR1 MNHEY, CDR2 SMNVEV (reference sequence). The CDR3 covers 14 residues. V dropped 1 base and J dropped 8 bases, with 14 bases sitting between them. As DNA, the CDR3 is TGTGCCAGCAGTTTATATGGGGCCCAGGGAGGCTACACCTTC. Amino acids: CASSLYGAQGGYTF.

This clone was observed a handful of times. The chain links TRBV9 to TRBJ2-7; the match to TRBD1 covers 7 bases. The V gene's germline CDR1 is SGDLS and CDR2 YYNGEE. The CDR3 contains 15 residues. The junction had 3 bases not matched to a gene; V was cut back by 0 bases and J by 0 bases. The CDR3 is CASSVEGDSSYEQYF. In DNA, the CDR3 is TGTGCCAGCAGCGTAGAGGGGGACAGCTCCTACGAGCAGTACTTC. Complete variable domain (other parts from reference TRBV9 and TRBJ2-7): DSGVTQTPKHLITATGQRVTLRCSPRSGDLSVYWYQQSLDQGLQFLIQYYNGEERAKGNILERFSAQQFPDLHSELNLSSLELGDSALYFCASSVEGDSSYEQYFGPGTRLTVT.

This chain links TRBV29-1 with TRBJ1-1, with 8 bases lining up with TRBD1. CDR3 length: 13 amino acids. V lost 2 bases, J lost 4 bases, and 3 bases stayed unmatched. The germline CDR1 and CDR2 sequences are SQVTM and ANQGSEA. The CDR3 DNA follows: TGCAGCGTTGAATCAGGGGGCGGCACTGAAGCTTTCTTT. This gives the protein CSVESGGGTEAFF.

CDR3 residues: CASRGTETNYGYTF. The CDR3 DNA sequence: TGTGCCAGTAGGGGGACAGAAACTAACTATGGCTACACCTTC. The chain is built from TRBV19 and TRBJ1-2; TRBD1 aligns across 7 bases. CDR1 is LNHDA, CDR2 SQIVND, per germline (reference sequence). There are 14 residues in the CDR3. Losses at the gene ends were 6 bases for V and 0 bases for J; bases not matched to a gene: 4.

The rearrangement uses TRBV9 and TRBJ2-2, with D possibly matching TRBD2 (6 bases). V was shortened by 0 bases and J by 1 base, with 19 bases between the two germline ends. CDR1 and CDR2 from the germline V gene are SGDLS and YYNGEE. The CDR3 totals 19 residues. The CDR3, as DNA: TGTGCCAGCAGCGTAGGCCTTCCCCTGGTGGGGGGGAACACCGGGGAGCTGTTTTTT. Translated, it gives CASSVGLPLVGGNTGELFF.

The CDR3 DNA follows: TGTGCCAGTAGTGGGGCAGGAGGCAATCAGCCCCAGCATTTT. Translated: CASSGAGGNQPQHF. The gene calls are TRBV19 and TRBJ1-5, with D tentatively TRBD1 (5 bases). Per germline, CDR1 LNHDA and CDR2 SQIVND (reference sequence). The CDR3 has 14 amino acids. V lost 5 bases and J lost 2, with 10 bases in between.

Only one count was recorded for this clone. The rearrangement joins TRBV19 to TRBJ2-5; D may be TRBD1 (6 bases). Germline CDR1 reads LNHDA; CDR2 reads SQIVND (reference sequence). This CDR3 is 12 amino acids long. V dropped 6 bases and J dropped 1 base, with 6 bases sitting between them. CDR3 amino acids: CASRGAQETQYF. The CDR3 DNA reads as TGTGCCAGTAGGGGGGCCCAAGAGACCCAGTACTTC.

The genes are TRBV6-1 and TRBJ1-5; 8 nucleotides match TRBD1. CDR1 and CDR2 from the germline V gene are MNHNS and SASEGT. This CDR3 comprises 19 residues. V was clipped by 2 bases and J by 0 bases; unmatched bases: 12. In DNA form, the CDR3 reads TGTGCCAGCAGTGAAACTTTTTCTGGGACAGGATATAGCAATCAGCCCCAGCATTTT. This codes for CASSETFSGTGYSNQPQHF.

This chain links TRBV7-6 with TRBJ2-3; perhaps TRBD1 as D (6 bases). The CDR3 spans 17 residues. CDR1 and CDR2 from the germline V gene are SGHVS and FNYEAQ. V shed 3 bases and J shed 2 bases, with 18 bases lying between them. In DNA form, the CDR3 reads TGTGCCAGCAGCTTGGGGGCCGCAACGACGACCACAGATACGCAGTATTTT. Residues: CASSLGAATTTTDTQYF. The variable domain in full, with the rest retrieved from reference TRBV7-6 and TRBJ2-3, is GAGVSQSPRYKVTKRGQDVALRCDPISGHVSLYWYRQALGQGPEFLTYFNYEAQQDKSGLPNDRFSAERPEGSISTLTIQRTEQRDSAMYRCASSLGAATTTTDTQYFGPGTRLTVL.

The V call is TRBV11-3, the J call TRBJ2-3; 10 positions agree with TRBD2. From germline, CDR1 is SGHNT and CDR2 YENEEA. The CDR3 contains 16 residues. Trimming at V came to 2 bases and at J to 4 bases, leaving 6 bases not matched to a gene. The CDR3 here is CASSLSGGAKSDTQYF. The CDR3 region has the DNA TGTGCCAGCAGCTTAAGCGGGGGGGCCAAGTCAGATACGCAGTATTTT. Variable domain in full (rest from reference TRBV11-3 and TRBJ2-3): EAGVVQSPRYKIIEKKQPVAFWCNPISGHNTLYWYLQNLGQGPELLIRYENEEAVDDSQLPKDRFSAERLKGVDSTLKIQPAELGDSAVYLCASSLSGGAKSDTQYFGPGTRLTVL.

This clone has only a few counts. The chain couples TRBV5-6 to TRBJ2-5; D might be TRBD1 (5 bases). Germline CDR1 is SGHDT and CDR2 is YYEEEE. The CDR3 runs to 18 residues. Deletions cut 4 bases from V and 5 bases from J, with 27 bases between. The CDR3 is CASSTPRQGQLSRETQYF. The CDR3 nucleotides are TGTGCCAGCAGCACTCCCCGGCAGGGTCAACTCAGTAGGGAGACCCAGTACTTC.

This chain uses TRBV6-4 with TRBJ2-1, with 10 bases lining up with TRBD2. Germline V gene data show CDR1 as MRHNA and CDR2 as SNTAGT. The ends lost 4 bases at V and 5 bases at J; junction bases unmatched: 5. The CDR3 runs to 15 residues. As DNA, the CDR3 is TGTGCCAGCAGTGTTGTAGCGGGGGGCGACAATGAGCAGTTCTTC. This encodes CASSVVAGGDNEQFF.

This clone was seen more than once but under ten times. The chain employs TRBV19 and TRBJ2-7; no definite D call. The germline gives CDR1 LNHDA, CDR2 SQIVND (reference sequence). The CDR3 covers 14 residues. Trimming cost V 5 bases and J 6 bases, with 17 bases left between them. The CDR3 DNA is TGTGCCAGTAGTGTCGGGTCGCCACCCTCCGAGCAGTACTTC. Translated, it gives CASSVGSPPSEQYF.

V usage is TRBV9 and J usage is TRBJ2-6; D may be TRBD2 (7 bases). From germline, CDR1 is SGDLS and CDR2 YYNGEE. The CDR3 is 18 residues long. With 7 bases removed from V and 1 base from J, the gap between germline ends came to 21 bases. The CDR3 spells CASSWVGGALSGANVLTF. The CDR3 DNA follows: TGTGCCAGCTCCTGGGTGGGGGGGGCGCTTTCTGGGGCCAACGTCCTGACTTTC.

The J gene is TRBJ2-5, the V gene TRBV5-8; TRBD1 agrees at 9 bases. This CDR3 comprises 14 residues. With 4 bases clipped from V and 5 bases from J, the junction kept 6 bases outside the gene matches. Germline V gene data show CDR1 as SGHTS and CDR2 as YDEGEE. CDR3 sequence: CASSTGQGKETQYF. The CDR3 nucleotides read TGTGCCAGCAGCACTGGACAGGGGAAGGAGACCCAGTACTTC.

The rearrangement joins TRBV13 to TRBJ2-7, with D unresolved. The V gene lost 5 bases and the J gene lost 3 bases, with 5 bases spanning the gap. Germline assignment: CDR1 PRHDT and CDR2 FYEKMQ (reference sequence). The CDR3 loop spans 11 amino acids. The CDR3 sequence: CASSISYEQYF. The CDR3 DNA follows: TGTGCCAGCAGCATCAGCTACGAGCAGTACTTC.

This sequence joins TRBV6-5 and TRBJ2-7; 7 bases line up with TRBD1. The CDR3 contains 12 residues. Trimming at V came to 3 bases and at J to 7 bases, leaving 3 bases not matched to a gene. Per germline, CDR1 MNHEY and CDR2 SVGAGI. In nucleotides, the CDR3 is TGTGCCAGCAGTTATTCAGGGGGAGAGCAGTACTTC. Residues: CASSYSGGEQYF.

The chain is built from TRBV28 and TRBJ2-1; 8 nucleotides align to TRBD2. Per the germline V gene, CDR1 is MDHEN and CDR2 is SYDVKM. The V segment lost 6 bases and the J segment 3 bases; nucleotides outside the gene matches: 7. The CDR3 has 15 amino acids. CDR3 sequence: CASRIRGGLYNEQFF. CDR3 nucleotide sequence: TGTGCCAGCAGGATCCGGGGGGGGCTCTACAATGAGCAGTTCTTC.

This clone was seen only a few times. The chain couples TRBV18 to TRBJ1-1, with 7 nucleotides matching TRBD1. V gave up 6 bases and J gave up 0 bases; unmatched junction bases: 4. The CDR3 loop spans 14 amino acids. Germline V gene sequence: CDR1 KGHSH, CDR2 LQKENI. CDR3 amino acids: CASSSTGMNTEAFF. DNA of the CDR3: TGTGCCAGCTCCTCGACAGGGATGAACACTGAAGCTTTCTTT.

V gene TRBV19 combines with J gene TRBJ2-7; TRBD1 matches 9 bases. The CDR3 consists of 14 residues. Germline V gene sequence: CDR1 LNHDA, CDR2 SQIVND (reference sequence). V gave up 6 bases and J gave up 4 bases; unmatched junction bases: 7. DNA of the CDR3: TGTGCCAGTAGGAGGGGGACAGGGCTTTACGAGCAGTACTTC. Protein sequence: CASRRGTGLYEQYF.

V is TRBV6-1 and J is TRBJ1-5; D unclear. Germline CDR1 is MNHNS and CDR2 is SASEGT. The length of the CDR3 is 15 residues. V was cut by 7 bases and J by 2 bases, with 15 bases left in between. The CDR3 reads CASIGGKWGNQPQHF. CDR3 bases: TGTGCCAGCATAGGAGGGAAATGGGGCAATCAGCCCCAGCATTTT.